This entry is about one T cell receptor beta chain. This clonotype was counted many times. There is no known antigen for this receptor. No qualities accompany the bases; no much larger clone lies one base away. Libraries were built with 5' RACE. The sample was run on a NextSeq 500. In the TCR library protocol, a unique molecular identifier was attached to each TCR cDNA molecule so that PCR and sequencing errors could be corrected. The study's own analysis went as follows. TCR identification, UMI-based error correction and CDR3 extraction were all carried out with Decombinator tools. Expanded TCRs were defined as those above a frequency of 2 per 1,000, corresponding to the top 1% of the tumor frequency distribution. Rényi diversity was computed with the R vegan package after subsampling each repertoire 100 times to 5,000 TCRs. CDR3 similarity networks were built from amino acid triplet string-kernel similarity, connecting CDR3s with pairwise similarity above 0.82. TCRdb cleaned the public reads at Q25 with fastp, built clones with MiXCR and kept in-frame beta chains. Each entry merges the rows of one CDR3 protein and shows their most common DNA and genes. These V and J calls derive from TCRdb rather than the authors' analysis. The sample table shows about 38,000 distinct CDR3 sequences, and 5.2% are seen once. The ten top clones hold around 25% of the sample.

The sample belongs to a study of spatial heterogeneity in lung cancer (dated by TCRdb to between 2019 and 2020). At the level of the whole study: Beta-chain transcripts were consistently detected in greater numbers than alpha-chain transcripts, which likely reflects a higher abundance of beta-chain transcripts. In the raw uncorrected reads, each unique combination of TCR and UMI appeared on average more than ten times. The study quantitatively compared TCR alpha and beta repertoires across multiple tumor regions, matched nontumor lung and blood in non-small cell lung cancer. The study linked features of the TCR repertoire to counts of nonsynonymous mutations, which were determined by whole-exome sequencing of tumor tissue. Both alpha and beta chains were TCR-sequenced in samples taken at surgery, namely 220 tumor regions, roughly 64 matched nontumor lung samples and a few dozen PBMC samples. The investigation overall reported the following: Additional single-cell paired TCR alpha and beta sequencing was considered necessary to confirm, at a functional level, the hypothesis that regional TCRs recognize regional mutations. Ubiquitous expanded tumor TCRs were found in blood more often at tumor resection than at routine follow-up.

V is clipped by 4 bases and J by 3 bases, and the sequence between their germline boundaries is 13 bases long. The CDR3 holds 14 amino acids from the cysteine to the phenylalanine. The entry retains the CDR3 DNA only, 42 bases that are in frame from base 1. The germline V gene encodes CDR1 SQVTM and CDR2 ANQGSEA. The time point tag for this specimen amounts to: sample taken at primary tumor resection. Donors were approximately 72 patients with early-stage, untreated non-small cell lung cancer from the lung TRACERx cohort. Without any cell sorting, TCR sequencing was performed on whole RNA extracted either from tumor and nontumor lung tissue or from cryopreserved PBMC samples. Only patients with enough RNA available from two or more tumor regions were chosen for TCR sequencing.

This TCR derives from a female donor with early-stage non-small cell lung cancer. The material sequenced was PBMCs, taken at surgery. The rearrangement combines TRBV29-1 with TRBJ1-5; a weak D assignment points to TRBD1 (5 bases agree). The nucleotide sequence reads as follows: TGCAGCGTTGCGGGGGGAGCGTCCAATCAGCCCCAGCATTTT. It encodes CSVAGGASNQPQHF. Reference TRBV29-1 and TRBJ1-5 genes cover what lies past the CDR3, so the full variable domain is SAVISQKPSRDICQRGTSLTIQCQVDSQVTMMFWYRQQPGQSLTLIATANQGSEATYESGFVIDKFPISRPNLTFSTLTVSNMSPEDSSIYLCSVAGGASNQPQHFGDGTRLSIL.